This T cell receptor beta chain was observed in a study of neurological immune-mediated disorders. Notes on the study in general: Phylogenetically, 18 of 34 multiple sclerosis patients' repertoires fell into one related-CDR3 cluster, a possible signature. Expansion of TCR clones was greatest in HTLV-1-associated myelopathy and smallest in multiple sclerosis, where it fell below that of healthy controls.

This clonotype is termed medium-sized. Its specificity is unknown. PBMCs stored at -80 C, numbering 2 million, were the origin of the unsorted libraries. Deletions cut 1 base from V and 4 bases from J, with 5 bases between. Germline V gene data show CDR1 as SGDLS and CDR2 as YYNGEE. The CDR3 is 13 amino acids. Each TCR transcript was tagged with a 10-nucleotide random UMI during 5'RACE. TCRdb independently ran MiXCR on the 5' RACE reads; one entry per CDR3 protein. Of more than 45,000 distinct CDR3 sequences in the sample, about 3% were seen once. This receptor was identified in a man aged 35 to 55 with multiple sclerosis. Sequenced sample: PBMCs. The gene calls are TRBV9 and TRBJ2-2, with D hard to call. The CDR3, as DNA: TGTGCCAGCAGCGTACGTGGCACCGGGGAGCTGTTTTTT. Translated, it gives CASSVRGTGELFF.